Below, 5 T cell receptor beta chains from the same sample are listed, as sequenced in a study of OX40 agonist ivuxolimab in advanced cancers. Sequencing was performed with immunoSEQ multiplex PCR; in TCRdb, only in-frame clones are kept and a portion is missing. This table holds approximately 40,000 clones, 87% found once. Sequences were derived from CD4+ or CD8+ T cells sorted from blood, sampled in a trial of the OX40 agonist ivuxolimab. The source is an adult with an advanced solid tumor such as melanoma, head and neck, liver or kidney cancer.

A note on this clone: Other DNA sequences within the sample encode an identical CDR3. V usage is TRBV4-1 and J usage is TRBJ1-2; D is unresolved. V lost 4 bases to trimming and J lost 5 bases, with 14 bases between them. The CDR3 length is 14 residues. The germline CDR1 and CDR2 sequences are MGHRA and YSYEKL. The CDR3 DNA reads TGCGCCAGCAGCCTGTCGACGGAACCTTATGGCTACACCTTC. It codes for CASSLSTEPYGYTF.

The chain recombines TRBV19 with TRBJ2-7; D is tentatively TRBD1 or TRBD2 (5 bases each). The CDR3 sequence is 13 residues long. Trimming cost V 4 bases and J 4 bases, with 11 bases left between them. The germline V gene has CDR1 LNHDA and CDR2 SQIVND (reference sequence). CDR3 in DNA: TGTGCCAGTAGTACCCGGGACCTTTACGAGCAGTACTTC. Amino acids: CASSTRDLYEQYF.

This chain connects TRBV30 to TRBJ1-5, with D maybe TRBD1 (5 bases). V shed 0 bases and J shed 8 bases, with 11 bases lying between them. Germline values: CDR1 GTSNPN, CDR2 SVGIG (reference sequence). The CDR3 contains 13 residues. The chain's CDR3 is CAWSVMGEEPQHF. In nucleotides, the CDR3 is TGTGCCTGGAGTGTAATGGGGGAAGAGCCCCAGCATTTT. The whole variable domain, filled in from reference TRBV30 and TRBJ1-5, reads SQTIHQWPATLVQPVGSPLSLECTVEGTSNPNLYWYRQAAGRGLQLLFYSVGIGQISSEVPQNLSASRPQDRQFILSSKKLLLSDSGFYLCAWSVMGEEPQHFGDGTRLSIL.

The chain uses TRBV16 and TRBJ2-3; no firm D call. Germline CDR1 reads KGHSY; CDR2 reads FQNENV. The CDR3 is 13 amino acids. Trimming pared 10 bases from V and 6 bases from J, leaving 17 bases between. The CDR3 loop reads CANSGPQRDTQYF. Here the CDR3 DNA reads TGTGCCAATTCTGGACCTCAGCGCGATACGCAGTATTTT. Full variable domain (rest looked up from reference TRBV16 and TRBJ2-3): GEEVAQTPKHLVRGEGQKAKLYCAPIKGHSYVFWYQQVLKNEFKFLISFQNENVFDETGMPKERFSAKCLPNSPCSLEIQATKLEDSAVYFCANSGPQRDTQYFGPGTRLTVL.

The chain has TRBV7-2 and TRBJ2-5; the D is unclear. The V and J ends lost 3 bases and 4 bases respectively, with 12 bases between them. Germline V gene sequence: CDR1 SGHTA, CDR2 FQGNSA. The CDR3 is 14 amino acids. The CDR3 loop reads CASSFWTGAETQYF. DNA of the CDR3: TGTGCCAGCAGCTTCTGGACGGGCGCAGAGACCCAGTACTTC.